Sequencing of this T cell receptor beta chain was carried out in a study of blood T cells in healthy people across ages. Study-wide results and limits: Roughly linear age-related decline in beta diversity appeared, significant by age approximately 41.

In regard to this clonotype: The antigen is unknown.

Per the germline V gene, CDR1 is SGHAT and CDR2 is FQDESV (reference sequence). The CDR3 sequence is 14 residues long. Between the trimmed V and J ends, which lost 1 base and 6 bases, there was a span of 10 bases. A second about 7 to 11 cycle PCR used barcoded and J-beta primers. TCRdb reprocessed the 5' RACE reads via MiXCR and lists one record per CDR3 protein. The data contain 1.4 million to 1.5 million distinct CDR3 sequences, approximately 42% of them seen just once; the ten biggest clones take up 6.5% to 10%. Specimen: blood. This clonotype was obtained from a woman aged 18-29 years in good health. The chain couples TRBV11-1 to TRBJ2-1, with D possibly TRBD2 on 5 matching bases. The chain's CDR3 is CASSLGRAANEQFF. The DNA of the CDR3 is TGTGCCAGCAGCTTAGGAAGAGCGGCCAATGAGCAGTTCTTC.